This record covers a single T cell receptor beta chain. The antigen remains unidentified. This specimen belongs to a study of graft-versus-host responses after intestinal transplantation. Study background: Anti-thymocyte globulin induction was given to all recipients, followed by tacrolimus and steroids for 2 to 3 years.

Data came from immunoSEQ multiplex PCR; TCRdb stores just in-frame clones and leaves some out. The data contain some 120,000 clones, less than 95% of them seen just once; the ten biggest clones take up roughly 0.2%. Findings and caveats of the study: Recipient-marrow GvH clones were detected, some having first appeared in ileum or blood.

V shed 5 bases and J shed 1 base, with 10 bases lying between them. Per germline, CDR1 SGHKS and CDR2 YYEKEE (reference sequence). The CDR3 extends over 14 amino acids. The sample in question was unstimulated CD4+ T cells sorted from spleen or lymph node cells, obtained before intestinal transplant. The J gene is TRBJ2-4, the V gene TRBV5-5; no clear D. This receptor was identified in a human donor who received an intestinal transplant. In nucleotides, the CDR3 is TGTGCCAGCAGTTTACAGTTCGCCAAAAACATTCAGTACTTC. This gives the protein CASSLQFAKNIQYF.